What follows are 21 T cell receptor beta chains derived from one specimen sequenced in a study of blood T cells in healthy people across ages. A J-beta primer mix and a sample-barcoded 5' primer were used in a second PCR of roughly 6 to 12 cycles. From the 5' RACE reads, TCRdb called clonotypes with MiXCR, one entry per CDR3 protein. The table has 1.8 million or so distinct CDR3 sequences, about two fifths seen once. The sequenced sample was blood. These receptors were taken from a human donor in good health.

V gene TRBV7-9 combines with J gene TRBJ1-1; 7 nucleotides match TRBD1. The CDR3 consists of 15 residues. The trim removed 1 base at V and 6 bases at J, leaving 8 bases unmatched. CDR1 SEHNR and CDR2 FQNEAQ come from the germline V gene (reference sequence). As DNA, the CDR3 is TGTGCCAGCAGCTTAGGGGACAGAGAGGACCCTGAAGCTTTCTTT. Protein: CASSLGDREDPEAFF. Full variable domain (outside the CDR3, taken from reference TRBV7-9 and TRBJ1-1): DTGVSQNPRHKITKRGQNVTFRCDPISEHNRLYWYRQTLGQGPEFLTYFQNEAQLEKSRLLSDRFSAERPKGSFSTLEIQRTEQGDSAMYLCASSLGDREDPEAFFGQGTRLTVV.

The chain uses TRBV24-1 and TRBJ2-7; tentatively, D is TRBD1 or TRBD2 (5 bases each). V shed 7 bases and J shed 2 bases, with 14 bases lying between them. This CDR3 region has 14 residues. The germline V gene encodes CDR1 KGHDR and CDR2 SFDVKD. CDR3: CATSLGTATYEQYF. The DNA of the CDR3 is TGTGCCACCAGCCTCGGGACCGCTACCTACGAGCAGTACTTC.

This chain connects TRBV10-3 to TRBJ2-7, with 9 bases lining up with TRBD1. Germline assignment: CDR1 ENHRY and CDR2 SYGVKD. CDR3 length: 15 residues. J lost 2 bases, V lost 7 bases, and 9 bases had no gene match. The CDR3 protein is CAITIAQGATYEQYF. Here the CDR3 DNA reads TGTGCCATCACAATCGCACAGGGGGCAACCTACGAGCAGTACTTC.

In this sample, this clonotype turned up a few times. The chain has TRBV9 and TRBJ2-4, with 9 bases lining up with TRBD2. With the DNA end fitting TRBJ2-7 better, the J assignment may be wrong. The CDR3 extends over 15 amino acids. Germline CDR1 is SGDLS and CDR2 is YYNGEE. The DNA for the CDR3 is TGTGCCAGCAGCGTAGATAGCGGGGGTGGTTACGAGCAGTACTTC. Amino acid sequence: CASSVDSGGGYEQYF.

This clonotype was detected a few times. The chain links TRBV4-3 to TRBJ2-1, with D perhaps matching TRBD1 or TRBD2 (5 bases each). Germline CDR1 LGHNA, CDR2 YSLEER. V was pared by 0 bases and J by 4 bases, with 10 bases between. This CDR3 spans 15 amino acids. CDR3 loop: CASSQDVGEYNEQFF. DNA of the CDR3: TGCGCCAGCAGCCAAGATGTGGGGGAGTACAATGAGCAGTTCTTC.

This clonotype was detected many times. This sequence joins TRBV10-3 and TRBJ2-5; D uncertain. CDR3 length: 12 amino acids. Per germline, CDR1 ENHRY and CDR2 SYGVKD. The V gene lost 3 bases and the J gene lost 1 base, with 3 bases spanning the gap. The CDR3, as DNA: TGTGCCATCAGTGACTTCCAAGAGACCCAGTACTTC. Translated: CAISDFQETQYF.

The sample holds a few counts of this clonotype. CDR3 coding DNA: TGTGCCAGCAGCTTAGATGGCAGGAAAACAGATACGCAGTATTTT. The encoded protein is CASSLDGRKTDTQYF. The chain links TRBV7-2 to TRBJ2-3; the D is unclear. The CDR3 is 15 amino acids. V lost 1 base and J 3 bases, leaving 11 bases between the germline ends. The germline CDR1 and CDR2 sequences are SGHTA and FQGNSA.

The chain is built from TRBV7-2 and TRBJ2-4; the D call may be TRBD1 or TRBD2 (6 bases each). The CDR3 covers 16 residues. Trimming took off 2 bases at V and 1 base at J, with 12 bases between the two ends. Per germline, CDR1 SGHTA and CDR2 FQGNSA. The CDR3 DNA sequence: TGTGCCAGCAGCTTATTGGGGGGCGCGGCCAAAAACATTCAGTACTTC. Encoded protein: CASSLLGGAAKNIQYF.

This clonotype was recorded a few times. The chain uses TRBV29-1 and TRBJ1-4; D is possibly TRBD1 (5 bases). V shed 4 bases and J shed 5 bases, with 11 bases lying between them. Per germline, CDR1 SQVTM and CDR2 ANQGSEA. The CDR3 covers 13 residues. The CDR3 region has the DNA TGCAGCGTTGGAAGGGGTTTAAATGAAAAACTGTTTTTT. It translates to CSVGRGLNEKLFF.

The V call is TRBV29-1, the J call TRBJ1-5; TRBD1 might be the D (6 bases). Germline lookup yields CDR1 SQVTM and CDR2 ANQGSEA. Trimming took off 7 bases at V and 2 bases at J, with 15 bases between the two ends. This CDR3 has 14 residues. This chain's CDR3 is CSASQGHGNQPQHF. The CDR3 DNA reads TGCAGCGCATCACAGGGTCATGGCAATCAGCCCCAGCATTTT.

The chain has TRBV28 and TRBJ2-7; 8 nucleotides align to TRBD1. This CDR3 comprises 17 residues. CDR1 is MDHEN and CDR2 is SYDVKM in the germline V gene. The V segment lost 5 bases and the J segment 3 bases; nucleotides outside the gene matches: 15. This CDR3 is CASSRRQGSLLRYEQYF. CDR3 coding DNA: TGTGCCAGCAGTCGGAGACAGGGGTCCCTACTCCGCTACGAGCAGTACTTC.

This clonotype was picked up one time. V and J are TRBV7-9 and TRBJ2-7, with D perhaps matching TRBD1 (6 bases). Trimming removed 1 base from V and 4 bases from J, with 17 bases in between. Germline lookup yields CDR1 SEHNR and CDR2 FQNEAQ (reference sequence). The CDR3 is made up of 16 amino acids. CDR3 sequence (DNA): TGTGCCAGCAGCTTAGTGGGCGCTGGGGGCCTTTACGAGCAGTACTTC. Its translation is CASSLVGAGGLYEQYF.

V is TRBV7-2 and J is TRBJ1-6; TRBD1 matches at 7 bases. The germline V gene has CDR1 SGHTA and CDR2 FQGNSA. With V trimmed by 2 bases and J by 6 bases, 7 bases remained unmatched. CDR3 length: 16 residues. For the CDR3, the DNA is TGTGCCAGCAGCTTATCTCGGGGACAGTCTAATTCACCCCTCCACTTT. It translates to CASSLSRGQSNSPLHF.

Comments on this clonotype: Germline is not matched at one junction end, which may reflect a read error. This sequence joins TRBV5-5 and TRBJ2-1; TRBD2 is a possible D gene (5 bases). CDR3 length: 12 amino acids. CDR1 is SGHKS, CDR2 YYEKEE, per germline (reference sequence). CDR3 sequence reads: CANSLGDNEQFF. CDR3 DNA sequence: TGTGCCAACAGCTTGGGAGACAATGAGCAGTTCTTC.

V and J are TRBV4-2 and TRBJ1-1; no definite D call. The V and J ends lost 1 base and 5 bases respectively, with 8 bases between them. From germline, CDR1 is LGHNA and CDR2 YNFKEQ. The CDR3 covers 13 residues. CDR3 sequence (DNA): TGTGCCAGCAGCCAAGTAGGGTGGACTGAAGCTTTCTTT. Translated, it gives CASSQVGWTEAFF.

The chain couples TRBV24-1 to TRBJ2-1, with a possible D match to TRBD1 (6 bases). Germline V CDR1 and CDR2: KGHDR, SFDVKD. Deletions cut 7 bases from V and 6 bases from J, with 21 bases between. The CDR3 runs 16 residues. In DNA, the CDR3 is TGTGCCACCAGCCTTACAGGGATGGGGTCGGGCAATGAGCAGTTCTTC. Translated, it gives CATSLTGMGSGNEQFF.

A word on this clonotype: The germline gene is not matched at one end of the junction; a read error may be the cause. The CDR3 loop reads CATSLLVFRQEAQYF. In nucleotides, the CDR3 is TGTGCCACCTCTCTGCTAGTTTTCCGTCAAGAGGCCCAGTACTTC. This chain uses TRBV7-2 with TRBJ2-5; D is unresolved. Germline assignment: CDR1 SGHTA and CDR2 FQGNSA. This CDR3 is 15 amino acids long.

With respect to this clonotype: Since a much larger clone is just one base distant, this may be a read error. The gene calls are TRBV7-2 and TRBJ1-1; D is unclear. Germline values: CDR1 SGHTA, CDR2 FQGNSA. This CDR3 comprises 14 residues. Trimming pared 1 base from V and 3 bases from J, leaving 9 bases between. In DNA, the CDR3 is TGTGCCAGCAGCTTAGGCAGGATGTACACTGAAGCTTTCTTT. It codes for CASSLGRMYTEAFF.

The chain carries TRBV9 and TRBJ1-1; unclear D gene. The CDR3 is made up of 14 amino acids. CDR1 and CDR2 from the germline V gene are SGDLS and YYNGEE. V shed 4 bases and J shed 11 bases, with 21 bases lying between them. CDR3 sequence (DNA): TGTGCCAGCAGCCCCCTGGTCGATGGAGGGTTCGCTTTCTTT. Translated: CASSPLVDGGFAFF.

The sample holds a few counts of this clonotype. The rearrangement uses TRBV11-2 and TRBJ2-5; no clear D gene. V was cut by 6 bases and J by 3 bases, with 11 bases left in between. CDR1 is SGHAT, CDR2 FQNNGV, per germline. The CDR3 sequence is 13 residues long. In nucleotides, the CDR3 is TGTGCCAGCAGACCCCCGATGGAAGAGACCCAGTACTTC. Protein: CASRPPMEETQYF.

The table lists this clonotype with a few counts. The chain uses TRBV28 and TRBJ1-6; unclear D gene. The CDR3 sequence is 15 residues long. CDR1 is MDHEN, CDR2 SYDVKM, per germline. Trimming cost V 3 bases and J 0 bases, with 6 bases left between them. Written as DNA, the CDR3 is TGTGCCAGCAGTTTTTCCCTCTCCTATAATTCACCCCTCCACTTT. Translation gives CASSFSLSYNSPLHF.